The 13 T cell receptor beta chains reported below all come from one sample, sequenced in a study of blood T cell repertoires in COVID-19. Assay used: immunoSEQ multiplex PCR; TCRdb lists only in-frame clones, some missing. The sample contains approximately 170,000 clones, 80% to 90% of which appear only once. The specimen sequenced was PBMCs or T cells enriched from blood (not recorded which). The receptors originated from a woman between 50 and 59 years old in a cohort exposed to, infected with or recovered from COVID-19 (not recorded which).

The chain employs TRBV4-1 and TRBJ2-3, with 9 bases that match TRBD2. This CDR3 comprises 16 residues. Per germline, CDR1 MGHRA and CDR2 YSYEKL. V was clipped by 1 base and J by 6 bases; unmatched bases: 8. The CDR3 region is CASSQGGGGREDTQYF. The CDR3 nucleotides read TGCGCCAGCAGCCAAGGCGGGGGCGGGAGGGAGGATACGCAGTATTTT.

As DNA, the CDR3 is TGCAGCGCCTCGACAGGGGGAGAAGAGACCCAGTACTTC. It translates to CSASTGGEETQYF. The V call is TRBV29-1, the J call TRBJ2-5; 9 positions agree with TRBD1. The V gene end was trimmed by 7 bases and the J gene end by 3 bases; junction bases not matched to a gene: 6. Per germline, CDR1 SQVTM and CDR2 ANQGSEA. This CDR3 contains 13 residues.

The J gene is TRBJ1-2, the V gene TRBV7-9, with 9 bases identical to TRBD1. This CDR3 comprises 13 residues. Germline V CDR1 and CDR2: SEHNR, FQNEAQ (reference sequence). J was trimmed by 4 bases and V by 8 bases; bases with no gene match: 5. The CDR3 coding sequence is TGTGCCAGCCGGGACAGGGCGGCCTATGGCTACACCTTC. Encoded protein: CASRDRAAYGYTF.

The V gene is TRBV9, the J gene TRBJ2-1; D is perhaps TRBD2 (5 bases). This CDR3 comprises 14 residues. Germline-derived CDR1 and CDR2 are SGDLS and YYNGEE. V shed 7 bases and J shed 0 bases, with 11 bases lying between them. The DNA of the CDR3 is TGTGCCAGCGGTTTGGGAGACTCCTACAATGAGCAGTTCTTC. This translates into CASGLGDSYNEQFF. Using reference TRBV9 and TRBJ2-1 for the parts outside the CDR3, the full variable domain is DSGVTQTPKHLITATGQRVTLRCSPRSGDLSVYWYQQSLDQGLQFLIQYYNGEERAKGNILERFSAQQFPDLHSELNLSSLELGDSALYFCASGLGDSYNEQFFGPGTRLTVL.

The chain joins TRBV6-2 or TRBV6-3 to TRBJ2-7; D is possibly TRBD2 (6 bases). The V gene lost 6 bases and the J gene lost 2 bases, with 20 bases spanning the gap. Germline assignment: CDR1 MNHEY and CDR2 SVGEGT. CDR3 length equals 16 residues. CDR3 sequence (DNA): TGTGCCAGCAGCAGGGACTCAGGGACTGGCCCCTACGAGCAGTACTTC. It translates to CASSRDSGTGPYEQYF.

The chain links TRBV14 to TRBJ2-1, with a weak D call TRBD1 (6 bases). The germline gives CDR1 SGHDN, CDR2 FVKESK. The CDR3 sequence is 14 residues long. Trimming cost V 0 bases and J 7 bases, with 10 bases left between them. CDR3 nucleotides: TGTGCCAGCAGCCAAGAGGGGCAGGGGAATGAGCAGTTCTTC. It codes for CASSQEGQGNEQFF.

The chain employs TRBV19 and TRBJ2-3; possibly TRBD2 for D (5 bases). CDR1 and CDR2 from the germline V gene are LNHDA and SQIVND (reference sequence). The CDR3 has 14 amino acids. With 6 bases removed from V and 1 base from J, the gap between germline ends came to 11 bases. In DNA, the CDR3 is TGTGCCAGTAGAGCGGATTTGGGCACAGATACGCAGTATTTT. Translation gives CASRADLGTDTQYF.

The J gene is TRBJ1-3, the V gene TRBV9, with 7 bases identical to TRBD1. V gave up 0 bases and J gave up 3 bases; unmatched junction bases: 9. The length of the CDR3 is 17 residues. In germline, CDR1 is SGDLS, CDR2 YYNGEE. The chain's CDR3 is CASSVAGRGTVGNTIYF. The CDR3 DNA follows: TGTGCCAGCAGCGTAGCGGGCAGGGGGACGGTTGGAAACACCATATATTTT.

This rearrangement joins TRBV18 to TRBJ2-7, with D unclear. This CDR3 has 12 residues. Germline V CDR1 and CDR2: KGHSH, LQKENI. V lost 1 base and J lost 4, with 5 bases in between. The CDR3 DNA reads TGTGCCAGCTCACCACGGCTGTACGAGCAGTACTTC. It codes for CASSPRLYEQYF. Full variable domain (rest looked up from reference TRBV18 and TRBJ2-7): NAGVMQNPRHLVRRRGQEARLRCSPMKGHSHVYWYRQLPEEGLKFMVYLQKENIIDESGMPKERFSAEFPKEGPSILRIQQVVRGDSAAYFCASSPRLYEQYFGPGTRLTVT.

This clone was found a few times. J is TRBJ2-1 and V is TRBV15; tentatively, D is TRBD2 (5 bases). The CDR3 runs to 15 residues. CDR1 is LNHNV, CDR2 YYDKDF, per germline (reference sequence). The ends were cut back, 5 bases at V and 5 bases at J, with 16 bases in the middle. This CDR3 reads CATSPDSTPHNEQFF. CDR3 bases: TGTGCCACCAGCCCGGACTCAACTCCACACAATGAGCAGTTCTTC.

The count of this clone is one. V usage is TRBV9 and J usage is TRBJ2-3, with 8 bases lining up with TRBD1. The length of the CDR3 is 18 residues. CDR1 is SGDLS, CDR2 YYNGEE, per germline. The junction had 13 bases not matched to a gene; V was cut back by 0 bases and J by 4 bases. This chain's CDR3 is CASSVEPGGRRGADTQYF. CDR3 bases: TGTGCCAGCAGCGTAGAACCAGGGGGCCGGAGAGGTGCAGATACGCAGTATTTT.

The V call is TRBV18, the J call TRBJ1-2; a weak D match, TRBD1 (5 bases). Germline values: CDR1 KGHSH, CDR2 LQKENI. V lost 1 base and J lost 8, with 8 bases in between. CDR3 length: 12 amino acids. The CDR3 DNA sequence: TGTGCCAGCTCACCACTGCAGGGCGGCTACACCTTC. Translating it yields CASSPLQGGYTF.

A few counts support this clone. The sample has other DNA sequences that encode this CDR3 too. The chain joins TRBV5-5 to TRBJ2-5, with 7 bases lining up with TRBD1. Germline assignment: CDR1 SGHKS and CDR2 YYEKEE (reference sequence). The CDR3 totals 14 residues. V trimming: 4 bases; J trimming: 9 bases; junction bases outside the gene matches: 12. The CDR3 DNA reads TGTGCCAGCAGCACGGGACAGTTGATTGAATCCCAGTACTTC. Its protein is CASSTGQLIESQYF.